This TCR beta chain appears in the sequencing data of a study of blood T cell repertoires in COVID-19. Libraries were prepared by immunoSEQ multiplex PCR; TCRdb keeps only in-frame clonotypes and omits some of them. Of 200,000 to 300,000 clones listed, around 87% are singletons. Germline V gene data show CDR1 as LNHDA and CDR2 as SQIVND (reference sequence). This CDR3 is built from 13 residues. The V end lost 7 bases, the J end lost 3 bases, and 13 bases lay between the germline ends. Sequences were obtained from peripheral blood. V usage is TRBV19 and J usage is TRBJ2-7; D perhaps matches TRBD2 (6 bases). The sequence was obtained from a woman aged 45 to 65 with acute or convalescent COVID-19. CDR3 sequence (DNA): TGTGCCAGTAATAATGCGGGGAACTACGAGCAGTACTTC. This sequence encodes CASNNAGNYEQYF. Filled out from reference TRBV19 and TRBJ2-7, the complete variable domain reads DGGITQSPKYLFRKEGQNVTLSCEQNLNHDAMYWYRQDPGQGLRLIYYSQIVNDFQKGDIAEGYSVSREKKESFPLTVTSAQKNPTAFYLCASNNAGNYEQYFGPGTRLTVT.